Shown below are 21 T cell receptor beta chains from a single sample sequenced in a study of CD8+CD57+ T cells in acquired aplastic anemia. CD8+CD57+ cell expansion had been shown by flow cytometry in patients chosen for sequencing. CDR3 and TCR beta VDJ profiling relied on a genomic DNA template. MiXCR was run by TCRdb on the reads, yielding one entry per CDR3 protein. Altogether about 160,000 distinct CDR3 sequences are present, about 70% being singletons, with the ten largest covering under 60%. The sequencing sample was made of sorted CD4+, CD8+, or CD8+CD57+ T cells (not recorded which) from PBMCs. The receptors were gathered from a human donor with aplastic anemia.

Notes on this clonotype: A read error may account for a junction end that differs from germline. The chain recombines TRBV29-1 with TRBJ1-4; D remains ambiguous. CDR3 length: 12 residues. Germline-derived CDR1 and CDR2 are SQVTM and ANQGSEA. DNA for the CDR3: TGCAGCGGAGGTGATGGGAATGAAAAACTGCTTTTT. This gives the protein CSGGDGNEKLLF.

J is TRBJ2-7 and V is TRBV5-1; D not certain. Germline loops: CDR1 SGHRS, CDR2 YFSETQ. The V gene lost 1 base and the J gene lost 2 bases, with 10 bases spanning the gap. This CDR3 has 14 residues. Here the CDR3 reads CASSLYAGAYEQYF. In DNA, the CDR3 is TGCGCCAGCAGCTTGTACGCCGGAGCCTACGAGCAGTACTTC.

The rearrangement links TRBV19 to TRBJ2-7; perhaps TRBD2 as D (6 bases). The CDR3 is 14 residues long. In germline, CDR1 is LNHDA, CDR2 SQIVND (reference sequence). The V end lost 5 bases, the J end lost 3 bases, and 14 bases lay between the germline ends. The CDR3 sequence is CASSSGVAGYEQYF. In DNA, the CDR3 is TGTGCCAGTAGTTCGGGGGTTGCGGGCTACGAGCAGTACTTC.

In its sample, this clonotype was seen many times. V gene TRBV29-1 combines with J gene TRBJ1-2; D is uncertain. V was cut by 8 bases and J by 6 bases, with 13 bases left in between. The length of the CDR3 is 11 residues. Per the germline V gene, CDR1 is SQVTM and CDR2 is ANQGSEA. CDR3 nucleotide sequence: TGCAGCTACGTGGACCCCCATGGCTACACCTTC. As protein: CSYVDPHGYTF.

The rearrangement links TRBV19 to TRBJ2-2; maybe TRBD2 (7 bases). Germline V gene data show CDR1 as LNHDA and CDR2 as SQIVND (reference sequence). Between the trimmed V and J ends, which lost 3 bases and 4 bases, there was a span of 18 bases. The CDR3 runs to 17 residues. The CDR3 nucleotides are TGTGCCAGTAGTATGACAGGACTAGGGCGAGGCACCGGGGAGCTGTTTTTT. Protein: CASSMTGLGRGTGELFF.

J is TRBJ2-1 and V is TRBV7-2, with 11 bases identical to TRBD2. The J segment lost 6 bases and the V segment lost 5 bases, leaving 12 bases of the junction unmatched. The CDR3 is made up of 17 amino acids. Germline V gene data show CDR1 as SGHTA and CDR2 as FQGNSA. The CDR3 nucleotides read TGTGCCAGCAGCACCGTATCTCTAGCGGGGGGCGCCAATGAGCAGTTCTTC. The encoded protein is CASSTVSLAGGANEQFF. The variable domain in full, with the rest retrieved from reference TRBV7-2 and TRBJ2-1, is GAGVSQSPSNKVTEKGKDVELRCDPISGHTALYWYRQSLGQGLEFLIYFQGNSAPDKSGLPSDRFSAERTGGSVSTLTIQRTQQEDSAVYLCASSTVSLAGGANEQFFGPGTRLTVL.

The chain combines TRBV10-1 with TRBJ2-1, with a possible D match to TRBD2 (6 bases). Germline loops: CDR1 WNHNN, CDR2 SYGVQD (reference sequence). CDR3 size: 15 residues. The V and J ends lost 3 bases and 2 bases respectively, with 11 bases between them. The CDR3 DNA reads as TGCGCCAGCAGTGAAACGGGAGTTACCTACAATGAGCAGTTCTTC. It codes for CASSETGVTYNEQFF.

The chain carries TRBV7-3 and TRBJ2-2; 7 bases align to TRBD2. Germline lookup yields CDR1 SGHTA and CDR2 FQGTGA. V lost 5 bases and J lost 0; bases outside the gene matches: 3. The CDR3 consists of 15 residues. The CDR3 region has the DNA TGTGCCAGCAGCCCGGGACTAACGAACACCGGGGAGCTGTTTTTT. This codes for CASSPGLTNTGELFF.

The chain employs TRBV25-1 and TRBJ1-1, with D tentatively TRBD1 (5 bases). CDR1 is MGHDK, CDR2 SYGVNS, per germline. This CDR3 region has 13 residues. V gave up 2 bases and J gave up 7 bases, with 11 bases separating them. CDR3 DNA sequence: TGTGCCAGCAGTGAAAGGGGTCGGGATGAAGCTTTCTTT. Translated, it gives CASSERGRDEAFF. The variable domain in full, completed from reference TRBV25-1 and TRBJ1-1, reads EADIYQTPRYLVIGTGKKITLECSQTMGHDKMYWYQQDPGMELHLIHYSYGVNSTEKGDLSSESTVSRIRTEHFPLTLESARPSHTSQYLCASSERGRDEAFFGQGTRLTVV.

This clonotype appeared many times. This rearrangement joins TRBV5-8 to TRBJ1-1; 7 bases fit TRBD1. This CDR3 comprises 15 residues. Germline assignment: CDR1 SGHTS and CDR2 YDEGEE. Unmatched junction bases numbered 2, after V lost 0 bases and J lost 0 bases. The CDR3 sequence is CASSLEQGLNTEAFF. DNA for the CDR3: TGTGCCAGCAGCTTGGAACAGGGGCTGAACACTGAAGCTTTCTTT.

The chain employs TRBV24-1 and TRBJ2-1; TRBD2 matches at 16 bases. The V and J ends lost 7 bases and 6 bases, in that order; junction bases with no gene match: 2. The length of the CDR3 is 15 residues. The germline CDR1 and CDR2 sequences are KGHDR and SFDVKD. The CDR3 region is CATRGLAGGFNEQFF. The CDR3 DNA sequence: TGTGCCACCAGGGGACTAGCGGGAGGGTTCAATGAGCAGTTCTTC.

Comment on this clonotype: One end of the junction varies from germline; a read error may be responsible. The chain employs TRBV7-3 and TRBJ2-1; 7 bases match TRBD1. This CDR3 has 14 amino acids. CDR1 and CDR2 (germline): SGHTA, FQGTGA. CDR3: CSVDRDSAYNEQFF. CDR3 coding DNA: TGCAGCGTTGACCGGGACAGCGCTTACAATGAGCAGTTCTTC.

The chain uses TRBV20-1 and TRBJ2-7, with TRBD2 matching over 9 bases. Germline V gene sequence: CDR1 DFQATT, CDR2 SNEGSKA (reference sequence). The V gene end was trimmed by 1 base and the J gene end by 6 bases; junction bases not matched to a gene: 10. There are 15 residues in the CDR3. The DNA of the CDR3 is TGCAGTGCTAGAGGGGGTACTAGCGGGTTTCGCGAGCAGTACTTC. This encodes CSARGGTSGFREQYF.

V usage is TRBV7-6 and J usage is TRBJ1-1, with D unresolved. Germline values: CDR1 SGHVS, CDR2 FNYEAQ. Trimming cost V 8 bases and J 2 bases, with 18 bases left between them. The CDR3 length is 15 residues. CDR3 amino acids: CASSPRVEGNTEAFF. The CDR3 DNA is TGTGCCAGCTCCCCGAGGGTTGAGGGTAACACTGAAGCTTTCTTT.

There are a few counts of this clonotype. The CDR3 DNA follows: TGTGCCAGCAGGCTACAGGGAGCAGAGACCCAGTACTTC. Protein: CASRLQGAETQYF. The chain uses TRBV11-3 and TRBJ2-5; tentatively, D is TRBD1 (6 bases). CDR3 length: 13 residues. CDR1 is SGHNT and CDR2 is YENEEA in the germline V gene. V was cut by 6 bases and J by 4 bases, with 12 bases left in between.

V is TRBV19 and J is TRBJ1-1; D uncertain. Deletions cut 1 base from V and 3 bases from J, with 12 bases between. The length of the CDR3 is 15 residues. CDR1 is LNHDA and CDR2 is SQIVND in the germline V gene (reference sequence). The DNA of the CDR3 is TGTGCCAGTAGTATAGCCCCGAACAAGTACACTGAAGCTTTCTTT. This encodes CASSIAPNKYTEAFF.

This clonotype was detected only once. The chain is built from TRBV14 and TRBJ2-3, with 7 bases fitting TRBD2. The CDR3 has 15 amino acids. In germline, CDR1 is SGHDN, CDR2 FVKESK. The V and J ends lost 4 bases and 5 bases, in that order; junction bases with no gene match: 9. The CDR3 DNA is TGTGCCAGCAGCCTAACAGCGGGGCACAGAGATACGCAGTATTTT. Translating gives CASSLTAGHRDTQYF.

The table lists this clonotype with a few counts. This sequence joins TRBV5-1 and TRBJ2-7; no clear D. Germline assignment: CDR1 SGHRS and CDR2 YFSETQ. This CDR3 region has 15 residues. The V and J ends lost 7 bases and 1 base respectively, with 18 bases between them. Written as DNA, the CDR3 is TGCGCCAGCCGATTTGACTGGTCGTCTTCCTACGAGCAGTACTTC. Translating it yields CASRFDWSSSYEQYF. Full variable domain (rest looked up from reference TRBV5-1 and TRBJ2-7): KAGVTQTPRYLIKTRGQQVTLSCSPISGHRSVSWYQQTPGQGLQFLFEYFSETQRNKGNFPGRFSGRQFSNSRSEMNVSTLELGDSALYLCASRFDWSSSYEQYFGPGTRLTVT.

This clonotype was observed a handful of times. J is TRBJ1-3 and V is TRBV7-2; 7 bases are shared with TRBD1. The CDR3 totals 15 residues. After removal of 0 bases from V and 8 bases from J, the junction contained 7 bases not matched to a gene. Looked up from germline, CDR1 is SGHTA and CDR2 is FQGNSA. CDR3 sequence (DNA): TGTGCCAGCAGCTTAGCCTCCCCCAGGGGGGACACCATATATTTT. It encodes CASSLASPRGDTIYF. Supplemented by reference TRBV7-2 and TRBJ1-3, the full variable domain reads GAGVSQSPSNKVTEKGKDVELRCDPISGHTALYWYRQSLGQGLEFLIYFQGNSAPDKSGLPSDRFSAERTGGSVSTLTIQRTQQEDSAVYLCASSLASPRGDTIYFGEGSWLTVV.

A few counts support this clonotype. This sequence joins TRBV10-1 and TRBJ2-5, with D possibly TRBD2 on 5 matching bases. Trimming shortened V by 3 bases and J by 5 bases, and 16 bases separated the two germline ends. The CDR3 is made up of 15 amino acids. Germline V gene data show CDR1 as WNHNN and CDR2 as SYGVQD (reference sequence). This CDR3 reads CASSESPQPGETQYF. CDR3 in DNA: TGCGCCAGCAGTGAAAGCCCTCAACCGGGGGAGACCCAGTACTTC.

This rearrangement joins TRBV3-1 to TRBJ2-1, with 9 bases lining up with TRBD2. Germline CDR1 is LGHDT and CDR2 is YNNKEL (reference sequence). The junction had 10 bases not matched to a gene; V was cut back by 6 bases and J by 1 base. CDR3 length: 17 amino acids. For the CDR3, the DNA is TGTGCCAGCAGTGGTTCGGTAGCGGGAGATTCCTACAATGAGCAGTTCTTC. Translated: CASSGSVAGDSYNEQFF.